This TCR beta chain was identified during a study of response to subunit inactivated influenza vaccine. Via MiXCR, TCRdb re-called the RT-PCR reads, giving one row per CDR3 protein. Of about 500,000 distinct CDR3 sequences detected, approximately 7.2% appear once; the ten largest clones hold under 15%. With respect to this clonotype: Its cognate antigen is unknown.

The study, taken as a whole, reports: Few new T cells, the authors suggested, are recruited by each seasonal influenza vaccination.

This receptor was identified in a man between 50 and 75 years old who received an inactivated influenza vaccine. Here the sequenced sample was PBMCs from blood, taken less than 30 months after vaccination.

This chain's CDR3 is CASRPGAGPGELFF. The CDR3 region has the DNA TGTGCCAGCAGACCGGGGGCAGGACCCGGGGAGCTGTTTTTT. The V gene is TRBV12-3 or TRBV12-4, the J gene TRBJ2-2; D is tentatively TRBD1 or TRBD2 (6 bases each). This CDR3 is 14 amino acids long. Trimming cost V 6 bases and J 6 bases, with 14 bases left between them.